This note documents a single T cell receptor (beta chain) sequence. Mismatch with germline at one junction end may stem from a read error. The record originates from a study of blood T cells in healthy people across ages. Germline V gene sequence: CDR1 SGHTA, CDR2 FQGNSA. The CDR3 runs to 14 residues. For the second PCR, which ran for roughly 6 to 11 cycles, a sample-barcoded 5' primer and a J-beta primer mix were used. TCRdb re-called the 5' RACE reads through MiXCR, storing one row per CDR3 protein. Of some 760,000 distinct CDR3 sequences listed, about 25% are singletons. These data also featured in a second study, about T cells of mothers and their children. This second study says: The people who donated were a few healthy Caucasian mothers and their six children.

The source is a boy younger than 18 in good health. Sequencing input: blood. The V call is TRBV7-2, the J call TRBJ1-5; no firm D call. As DNA, the CDR3 is TGTGCCAGCAGCCCACTAGTCGGCGATCAGCCCCAACATTTT. Translated, it gives CASSPLVGDQPQHF.